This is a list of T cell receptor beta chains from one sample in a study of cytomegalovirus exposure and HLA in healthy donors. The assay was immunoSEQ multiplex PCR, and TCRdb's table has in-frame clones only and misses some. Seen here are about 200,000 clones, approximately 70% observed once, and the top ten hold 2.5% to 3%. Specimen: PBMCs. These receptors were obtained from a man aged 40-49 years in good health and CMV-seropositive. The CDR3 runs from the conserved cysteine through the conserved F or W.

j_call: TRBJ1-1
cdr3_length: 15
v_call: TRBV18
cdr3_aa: CASSGGVWANTEAFF

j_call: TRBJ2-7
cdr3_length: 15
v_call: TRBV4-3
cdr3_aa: CASSQDHYRLYEQYF

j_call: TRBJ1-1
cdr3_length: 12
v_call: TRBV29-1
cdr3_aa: CSGGGRNTEAFF

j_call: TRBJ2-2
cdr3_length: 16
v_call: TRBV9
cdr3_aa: CASSRTGTLNTGELFF

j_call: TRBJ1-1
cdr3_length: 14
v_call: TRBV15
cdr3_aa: CATSMSRMNTEAFF

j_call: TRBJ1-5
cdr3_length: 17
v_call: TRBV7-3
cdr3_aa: CASSFREGTGGLQPQHF

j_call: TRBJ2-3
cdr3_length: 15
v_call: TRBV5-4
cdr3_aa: CASSPWAGVTDTQYF

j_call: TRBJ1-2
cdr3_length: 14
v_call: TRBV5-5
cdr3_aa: CASSLLTGIHGYTF

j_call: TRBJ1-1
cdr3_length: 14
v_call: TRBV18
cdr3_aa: CASSPLDRNTEAFF

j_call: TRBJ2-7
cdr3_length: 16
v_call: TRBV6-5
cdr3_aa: CASSYSSSGASYEQYF

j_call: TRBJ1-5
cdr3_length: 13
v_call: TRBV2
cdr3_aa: CASSYEPYQPQHF

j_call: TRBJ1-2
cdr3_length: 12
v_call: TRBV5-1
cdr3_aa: CASSSTGNGYTF

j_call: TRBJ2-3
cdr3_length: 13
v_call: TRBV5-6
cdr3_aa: CASSPPRGDTQYF

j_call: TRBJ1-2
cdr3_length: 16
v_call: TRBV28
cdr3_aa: CASSLRTASLFYGYTF

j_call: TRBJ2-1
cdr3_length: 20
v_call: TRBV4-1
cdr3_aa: CASSQDPILAGGLPYNEQFF

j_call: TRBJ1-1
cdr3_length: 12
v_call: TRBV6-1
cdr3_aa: CASSERQGSAFF

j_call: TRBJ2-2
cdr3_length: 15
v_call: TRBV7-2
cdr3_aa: CASSLLWQGEGELFF

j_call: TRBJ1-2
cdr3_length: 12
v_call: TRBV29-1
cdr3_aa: CSVGGQGGGYTF

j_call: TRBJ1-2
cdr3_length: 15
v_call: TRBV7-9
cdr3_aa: CASSGRGKGDYGYTF

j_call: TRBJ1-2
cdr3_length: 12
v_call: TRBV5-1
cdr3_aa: CASSSREGLYTF

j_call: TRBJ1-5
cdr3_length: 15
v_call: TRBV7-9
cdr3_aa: CASSLGRGLNQPQHF

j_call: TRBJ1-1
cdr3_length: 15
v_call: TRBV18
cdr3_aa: CASSLAGNMNTEAFF

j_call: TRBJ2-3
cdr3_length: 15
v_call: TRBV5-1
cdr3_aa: CASSLAQGGTDTQYF

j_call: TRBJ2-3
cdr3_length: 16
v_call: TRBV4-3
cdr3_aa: CASSQSAGRGTDTQYF

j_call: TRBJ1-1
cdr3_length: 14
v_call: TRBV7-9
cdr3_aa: CASSLGTKGTEAFF

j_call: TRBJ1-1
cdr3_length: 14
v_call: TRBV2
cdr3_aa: CASSPNRGDTEAFF

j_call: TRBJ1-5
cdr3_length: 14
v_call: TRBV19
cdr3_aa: CASSIQQGQGPQHF

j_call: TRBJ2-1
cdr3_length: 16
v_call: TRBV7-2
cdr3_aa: CASSLSVGLTYNEQFF

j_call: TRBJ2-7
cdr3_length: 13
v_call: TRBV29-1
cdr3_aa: CSVREGGSYEQYF

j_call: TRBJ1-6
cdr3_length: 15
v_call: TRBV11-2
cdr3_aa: CASSPSMAYNSPLHF

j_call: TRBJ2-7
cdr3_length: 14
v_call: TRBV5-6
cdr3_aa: CASSDGTGGREQYF

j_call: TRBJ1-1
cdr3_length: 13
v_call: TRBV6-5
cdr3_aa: CASSPGESSEAFF

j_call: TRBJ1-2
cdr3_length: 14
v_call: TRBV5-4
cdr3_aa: CASSLVDRDYGYTF

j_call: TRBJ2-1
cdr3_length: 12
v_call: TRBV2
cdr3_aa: CASSGEGQGQFF

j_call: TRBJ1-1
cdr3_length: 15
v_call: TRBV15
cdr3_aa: CATSPHSIENTEAFF

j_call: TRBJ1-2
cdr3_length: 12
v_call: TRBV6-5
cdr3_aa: CASSRDSYGYTF

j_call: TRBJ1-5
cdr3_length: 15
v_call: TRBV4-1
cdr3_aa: CASSQGLQSNQPQHF

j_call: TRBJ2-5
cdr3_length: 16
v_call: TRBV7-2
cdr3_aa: CASTPVVAGGQETQYF

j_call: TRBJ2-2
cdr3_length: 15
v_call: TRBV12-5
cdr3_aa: CASGLQVLAPGELFF

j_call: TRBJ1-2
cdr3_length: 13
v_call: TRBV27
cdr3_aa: CASSFDSFYGYTF